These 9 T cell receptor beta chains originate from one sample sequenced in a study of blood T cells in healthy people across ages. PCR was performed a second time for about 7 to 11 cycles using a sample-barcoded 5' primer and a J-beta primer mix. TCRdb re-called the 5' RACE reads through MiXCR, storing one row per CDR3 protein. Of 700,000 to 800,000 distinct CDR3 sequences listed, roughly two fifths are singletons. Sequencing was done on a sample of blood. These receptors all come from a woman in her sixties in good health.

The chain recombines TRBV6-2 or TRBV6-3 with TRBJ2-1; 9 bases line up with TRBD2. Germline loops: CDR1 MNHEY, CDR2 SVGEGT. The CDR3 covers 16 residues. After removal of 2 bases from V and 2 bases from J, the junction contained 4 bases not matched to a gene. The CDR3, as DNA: TGTGCCAGCAGTTACGCTAGCGGGGCTACCTACAATGAGCAGTTCTTC. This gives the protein CASSYASGATYNEQFF.

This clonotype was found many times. The CDR3 coding sequence is TGTGCCAGCAGTTACTCGATTTTAGCGGGATGGGGTGAGCAGTTCTTC. Translating gives CASSYSILAGWGEQFF. The chain is built from TRBV6-2 or TRBV6-3 and TRBJ2-1; 8 nucleotides agree with TRBD2. CDR1 and CDR2 (germline): MNHEY, SVGEGT. CDR3 length: 16 amino acids. J was trimmed by 9 bases and V by 0 bases; bases with no gene match: 10.

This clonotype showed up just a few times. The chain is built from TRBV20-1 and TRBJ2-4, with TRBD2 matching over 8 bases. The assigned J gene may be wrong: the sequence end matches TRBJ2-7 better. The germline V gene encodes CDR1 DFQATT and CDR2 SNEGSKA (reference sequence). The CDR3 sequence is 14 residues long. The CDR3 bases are TGCAGTGTTCGATCTGAGCGGGAGCCCTACGAGCAGTACTTC. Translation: CSVRSEREPYEQYF.

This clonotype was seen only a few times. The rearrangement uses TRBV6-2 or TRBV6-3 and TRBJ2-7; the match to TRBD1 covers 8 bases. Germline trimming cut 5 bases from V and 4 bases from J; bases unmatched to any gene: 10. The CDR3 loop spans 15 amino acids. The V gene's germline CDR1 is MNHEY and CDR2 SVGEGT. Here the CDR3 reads CASSDTGTGGYEQYF. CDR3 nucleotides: TGTGCCAGCAGTGACACCGGGACAGGAGGTTACGAGCAGTACTTC.

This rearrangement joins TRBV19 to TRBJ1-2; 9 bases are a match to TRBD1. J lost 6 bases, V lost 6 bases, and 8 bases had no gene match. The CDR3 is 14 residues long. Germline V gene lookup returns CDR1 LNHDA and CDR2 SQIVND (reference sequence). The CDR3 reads CASRLRDRVHGYTF. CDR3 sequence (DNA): TGTGCCAGTAGACTCCGGGACAGGGTCCATGGCTACACCTTC. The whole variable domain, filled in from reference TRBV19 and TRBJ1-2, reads DGGITQSPKYLFRKEGQNVTLSCEQNLNHDAMYWYRQDPGQGLRLIYYSQIVNDFQKGDIAEGYSVSREKKESFPLTVTSAQKNPTAFYLCASRLRDRVHGYTFGSGTRLTVV.

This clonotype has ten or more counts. In DNA form, the CDR3 reads TGCGCCAGCAGCTTGGAGGGACTAGCGGTCCAAGAGACCCAGTACTTC. It yields the protein CASSLEGLAVQETQYF. The V gene is TRBV5-1, the J gene TRBJ2-5, with 11 bases fitting TRBD2. This CDR3 has 16 residues. Per the germline V gene, CDR1 is SGHRS and CDR2 is YFSETQ. With V trimmed by 0 bases and J by 1 base, 2 bases remained unmatched.

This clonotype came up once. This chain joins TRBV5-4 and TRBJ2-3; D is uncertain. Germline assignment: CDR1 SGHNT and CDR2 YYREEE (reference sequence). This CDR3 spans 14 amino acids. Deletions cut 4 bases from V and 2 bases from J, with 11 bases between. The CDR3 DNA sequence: TGTGCCAGCAGCACTGACATTGCCACAGATACGCAGTATTTT. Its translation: CASSTDIATDTQYF.

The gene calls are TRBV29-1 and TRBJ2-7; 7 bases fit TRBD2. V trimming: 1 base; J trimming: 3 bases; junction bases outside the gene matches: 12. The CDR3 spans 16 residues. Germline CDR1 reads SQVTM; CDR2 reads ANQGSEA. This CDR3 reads CSVEGGVAGEHYEQYF. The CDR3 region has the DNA TGCAGCGTTGAAGGAGGAGTGGCGGGAGAACACTACGAGCAGTACTTC.

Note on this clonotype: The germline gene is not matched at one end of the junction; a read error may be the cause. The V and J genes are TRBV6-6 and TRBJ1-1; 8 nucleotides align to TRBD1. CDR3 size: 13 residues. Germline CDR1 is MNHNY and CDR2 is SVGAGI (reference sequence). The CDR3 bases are TGTGCCGGCAGCTACGGACAGGGAACTGAAGCTTTCTTT. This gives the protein CAGSYGQGTEAFF.